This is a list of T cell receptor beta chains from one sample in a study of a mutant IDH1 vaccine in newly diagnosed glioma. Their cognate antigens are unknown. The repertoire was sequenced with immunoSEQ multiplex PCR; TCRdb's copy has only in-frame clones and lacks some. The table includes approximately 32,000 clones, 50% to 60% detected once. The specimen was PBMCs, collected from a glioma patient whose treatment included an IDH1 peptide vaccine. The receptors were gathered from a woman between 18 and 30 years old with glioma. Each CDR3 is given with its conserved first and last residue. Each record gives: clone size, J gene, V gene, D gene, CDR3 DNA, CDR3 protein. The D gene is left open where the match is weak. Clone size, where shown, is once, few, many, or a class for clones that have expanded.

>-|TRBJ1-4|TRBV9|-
TGTGCCAGCAGCGTCCGAACGGGATTGGGGGAAAAACTGTTTTTT
CASSVRTGLGEKLFF
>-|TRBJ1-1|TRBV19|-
TGTGCCACATGGACTCAGGGGAACACTGAAGCTTTCTTT
CATWTQGNTEAFF
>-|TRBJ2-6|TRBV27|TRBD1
TGTGCCAGCAGAGAACAGGGGGCTGGGGCCAACGTCCTGACTTTC
CASREQGAGANVLTF
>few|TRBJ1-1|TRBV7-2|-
TGTGCCAGCAGCCCCTTGTATGGGGGTTACGGCACTGAAGCTTTCTTT
CASSPLYGGYGTEAFF
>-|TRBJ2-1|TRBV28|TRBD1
TGTGCCAGCAGTTTAAGGACAGGGCCTTACAATGAGCAGTTCTTC
CASSLRTGPYNEQFF
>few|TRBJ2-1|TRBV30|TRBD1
TGTGCCTGGGCTACAGGGGATGGGTCCAATGAGCAGTTCTTC
CAWATGDGSNEQFF
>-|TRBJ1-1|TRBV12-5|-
TGTGCTAGTGGTTTGGAGATGAACACTGAAGCTTTCTTT
CASGLEMNTEAFF
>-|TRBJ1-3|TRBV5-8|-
TGTGCCAGCAGCTTGGAGGCCCCCGGAAACACCATATATTTT
CASSLEAPGNTIYF
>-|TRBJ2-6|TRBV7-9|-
TGTGCCAGCAGCTTAGATGGGCTCTCTGGGGCCAACGTCCTGACTTTC
CASSLDGLSGANVLTF
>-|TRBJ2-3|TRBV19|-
TGTGCCAGTAATAGCGGACTTCCAAGAGATACGCAGTATTTT
CASNSGLPRDTQYF
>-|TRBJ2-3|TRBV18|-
TGTGCCAGCTCACCCTCTTTGGTGGCTACGGCTAGCACAGATACGCAGTATTTT
CASSPSLVATASTDTQYF
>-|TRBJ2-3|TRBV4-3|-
TGCGCCAGCAGCCAAGATAAGAGAGGGACAGATACGCAGTATTTT
CASSQDKRGTDTQYF
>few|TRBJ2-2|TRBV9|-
TGTGCCAGCAGCGTAGAGGGGGTTAGGGACACCGGGGAGCTGTTTTTT
CASSVEGVRDTGELFF
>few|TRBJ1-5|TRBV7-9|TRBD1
TGTGCCAGCAGCTTAGATCAGACAGGGGGACAGCCCCAGCATTTT
CASSLDQTGGQPQHF
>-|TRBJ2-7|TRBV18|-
TGTGCCAGCTCACCGCTTGGCGGGGCCCCTTCCTACGAGCAGTACTTC
CASSPLGGAPSYEQYF
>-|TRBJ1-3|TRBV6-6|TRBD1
TGTGCCAGCACAAACCGGGACAGCTCTGGAAACACCATATATTTT
CASTNRDSSGNTIYF
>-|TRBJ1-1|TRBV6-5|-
TGTGCCAGCAGTTTGTACTGGTACACTGAAGCTTTCTTT
CASSLYWYTEAFF
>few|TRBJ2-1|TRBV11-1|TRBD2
TGTGCCAGCAGACCTTGGGGGCGGGAGGCCAGCGATGAGCAGTTCTTC
CASRPWGREASDEQFF
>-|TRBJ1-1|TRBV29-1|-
TGCAGCCCTCAGAGGGTCAACACTGAAGCTTTCTTT
CSPQRVNTEAFF
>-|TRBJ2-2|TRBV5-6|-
TGTGCCAGCAGCTTGGCCATTGGCGGACCGAACACCGGGGAGCTGTTTTTT
CASSLAIGGPNTGELFF
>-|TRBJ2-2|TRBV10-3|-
TGTGCCATCAGTGACTCACAAGGAGCCGGGGAGCTGTTTTTT
CAISDSQGAGELFF
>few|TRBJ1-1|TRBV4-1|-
TGCGCCAGCAGCCAAGAGAGGGGTGGAAACACTGAAGCTTTCTTT
CASSQERGGNTEAFF
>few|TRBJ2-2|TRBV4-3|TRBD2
TGCGCCAGCAGCCAAGGGGATAGCGGGAGGGCCGGTGGCGGGGAGCTGTTTTTT
CASSQGDSGRAGGGELFF
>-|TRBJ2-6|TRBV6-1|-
TGTGCCAGCAGCCTCAGGGGTACTGGGGCCAACGTCCTGACTTTC
CASSLRGTGANVLTF
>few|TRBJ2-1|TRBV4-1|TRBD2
TGCGCCAGCAGCCCGCAGGTTCGGACTAGCGGGATAAAGCAGTTCTTC
CASSPQVRTSGIKQFF
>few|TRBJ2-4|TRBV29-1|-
TGCAGCGTTGAAGCCCGGACTATAGCCAAAAACATTCAGTACTTC
CSVEARTIAKNIQYF
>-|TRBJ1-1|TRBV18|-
TGTGCCAGCTCAACGACAGGGAACACTGAAGCTTTCTTT
CASSTTGNTEAFF
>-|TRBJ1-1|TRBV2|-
TGTGCCAGCATACTGGACGGGAACACTGAAGCTTTCTTT
CASILDGNTEAFF
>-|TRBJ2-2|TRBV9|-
TGTGCCAGCAGCGTAGGGGGGCAGGGGCTCACCGGGGAGCTGTTTTTT
CASSVGGQGLTGELFF
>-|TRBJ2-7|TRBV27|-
TGTGCCAGCAGTTCTGGTGCAACGGCCGAGCAGTACTTC
CASSSGATAEQYF
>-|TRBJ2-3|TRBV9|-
TGTGCCAGCAGCCCCCGGCGGGACGGCACAGATACGCAGTATTTT
CASSPRRDGTDTQYF
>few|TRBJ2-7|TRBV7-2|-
TGTGCCAGCAGCTTAGAGGGCCAGGGTACCTACGAGCAGTACTTC
CASSLEGQGTYEQYF
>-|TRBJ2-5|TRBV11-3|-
TGTGCCAGCAGCTTTGGGGCAGCCCAAGAGACCCAGTACTTC
CASSFGAAQETQYF
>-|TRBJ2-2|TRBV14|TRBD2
TGTGCCAGCAGCCAAGATTTGACTAGCGGGAAGGTCGGGGAGCTGTTTTTT
CASSQDLTSGKVGELFF
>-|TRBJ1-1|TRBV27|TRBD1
TGTGCCAGCAGTTTTGGGACAGGGGACACTGAAGCTTTCTTT
CASSFGTGDTEAFF
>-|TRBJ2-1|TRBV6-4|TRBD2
TGTGCCAGCAGTGACTTGGCGGGAGGGCCCGATGAGCAGTTCTTC
CASSDLAGGPDEQFF
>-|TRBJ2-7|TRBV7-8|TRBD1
TGTGCCAGCAGCATCCGGGACAGCTACTTCTCAGGGGGCGAGCAGTACTTC
CASSIRDSYFSGGEQYF
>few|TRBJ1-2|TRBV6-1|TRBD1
TGTGCCAGCAGTGAAGAAGCAGGGGGATCTGGCTACACCTTC
CASSEEAGGSGYTF
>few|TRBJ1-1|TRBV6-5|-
TGTGCCAGCAGTTACTCCGGACAACCTGAAGCTTTCTTT
CASSYSGQPEAFF
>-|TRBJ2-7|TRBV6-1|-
TGTGCCACCCTGGAGGGAGAGCAGTACTTC
CATLEGEQYF
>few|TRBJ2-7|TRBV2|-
TGTGCCAGCAGTGATTACCTAGCAGGCGAGCAGTACTTC
CASSDYLAGEQYF
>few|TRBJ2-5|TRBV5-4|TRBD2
TGTGCCAGCAGCTTGGCGACTAGCTTAGAGACCCAGTACTTC
CASSLATSLETQYF
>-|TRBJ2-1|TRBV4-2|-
TGTGCCAGCAGCCAAGATCTCAGGGGCTCCTACAATGAGCAGTTCTTC
CASSQDLRGSYNEQFF
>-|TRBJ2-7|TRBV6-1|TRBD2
TGTGCCAGCAGGACCGGGACTAGCAACGAGCAGTACTTC
CASRTGTSNEQYF
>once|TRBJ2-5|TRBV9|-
TGTGCCAGCAGCGTAAGCCTTCAAGAGACCCAGTACTTC
CASSVSLQETQYF
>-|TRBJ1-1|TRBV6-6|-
TGTGCCAGCAGTTACCAGAACACTGAAGCTTTCTTT
CASSYQNTEAFF
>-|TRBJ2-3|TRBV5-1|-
TGCGCCAGCAGCTACCGGTCGACCACAGATACGCAGTATTTT
CASSYRSTTDTQYF
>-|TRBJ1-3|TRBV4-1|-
TGCGCCAGCAGCCAAGAGGTACTGCCCTCTGGAAACACCATATATTTT
CASSQEVLPSGNTIYF
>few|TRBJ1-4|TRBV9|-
TGTGCCAGCAGCGGGAGTGCAACTAATGAAAAACTGTTTTTT
CASSGSATNEKLFF
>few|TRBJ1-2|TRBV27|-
TGTGCCAGCAGTTTATGGGGCCAGTCCTATGGCTACACCTTC
CASSLWGQSYGYTF
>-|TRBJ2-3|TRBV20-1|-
TGCAGTGTCCCGAATGGGGGTATAAAGTATTTT
CSVPNGGIKYF
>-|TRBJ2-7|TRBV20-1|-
TGCAGTGCTTTACTAGACGAGCAGTACTTC
CSALLDEQYF
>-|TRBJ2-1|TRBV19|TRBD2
TGTGCCAGTAGTCCCATTAATAGCGGGAGTGTCGATGAGCAGTTCTTC
CASSPINSGSVDEQFF
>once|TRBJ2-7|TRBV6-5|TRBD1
TGTGCCAGCAGCCCGGGACAGGGGGTGGACGAGCAGTACTTC
CASSPGQGVDEQYF